This TCR beta chain came from a study of shared clonotypes between healthy human individuals. Template for every sorted-subset replicate PCR totaled roughly 200 ng DNA, around 32,000 T cell genomes. Per the original data handling: For the immunoSEQ data, sequences were junction-only without quality scores, so filtering differed. The assay was immunoSEQ multiplex PCR, and TCRdb's table has in-frame clones only and misses some. That table is the source of V, J and clone size, and D and trimming were worked out from the DNA. The table includes approximately 980,000 clones, approximately 80% detected once. The study enrolled healthy HIV-negative adults without recent acute infections or vaccinations as donors. Study findings and constraints: Sharing of clonotypes among donors was expected to vary with sequencing depth.

This clone has just one count. Its antigen remains unknown. Sequenced sample: memory CD4+ T cells sorted from blood. Subset meaning: CD45RA-negative fraction. The clonotype originates from a young man in good health.

DNA of the CDR3: TGCGCCAGCAGCCAAGCCCCCGGGACAGAGTATAATTCACCCCTCCACTTT. Protein product: CASSQAPGTEYNSPLHF. The V and J genes are TRBV4-1 and TRBJ1-6; 7 bases agree with TRBD1. This CDR3 spans 17 amino acids. Germline CDR1 MGHRA, CDR2 YSYEKL. V shed 1 base, J shed 4 bases, and the junction held 7 bases outside the gene matches.